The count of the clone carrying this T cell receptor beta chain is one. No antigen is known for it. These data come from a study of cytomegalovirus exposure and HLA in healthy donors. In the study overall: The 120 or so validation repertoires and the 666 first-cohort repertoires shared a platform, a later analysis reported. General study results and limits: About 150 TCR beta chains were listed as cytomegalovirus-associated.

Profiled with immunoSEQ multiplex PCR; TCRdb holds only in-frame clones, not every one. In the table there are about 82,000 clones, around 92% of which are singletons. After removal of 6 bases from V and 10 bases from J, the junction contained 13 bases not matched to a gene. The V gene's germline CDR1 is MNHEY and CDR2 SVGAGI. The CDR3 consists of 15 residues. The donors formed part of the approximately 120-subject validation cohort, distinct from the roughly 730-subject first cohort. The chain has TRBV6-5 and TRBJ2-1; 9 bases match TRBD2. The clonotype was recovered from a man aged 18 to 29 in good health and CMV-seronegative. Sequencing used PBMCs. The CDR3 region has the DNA TGTGCCAGCAGCCCCACGGGGCGGGGGGGCCGAGAGCAGTTCTTC. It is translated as CASSPTGRGGREQFF.